The clone carrying this T cell receptor (beta chain) appeared once. CDR3 length: 14 amino acids. The ends were cut back, 6 bases at V and 2 bases at J, with 11 bases in the middle. Germline V gene lookup returns CDR1 MNHNY and CDR2 SVGAGI (reference sequence). Cohort allocation depended upon clinical history that participants reported. The data were taken from a study of blood T cell repertoires in COVID-19. Study overall: Spain, Italy and the United States supplied samples that represented acute and convalescent COVID-19.

As originally analysed: Amplifying reference gene primers gave estimates of nucleated cell counts. Assay used: immunoSEQ multiplex PCR; TCRdb lists only in-frame clones, some missing. That table furnishes V, J and clone size, whereas the DNA furnished D and trimming. The table has hundreds of thousands of clones, 90% seen once. This receptor was identified in a woman between 18 and 29 years old with acute COVID-19. The V and J genes are TRBV6-6 and TRBJ2-1; no clear D gene. The sequencing input was PBMCs or T cells enriched from blood (not recorded which). CDR3 sequence: CASSYRSAYNEQFF. The CDR3, as DNA: TGTGCCAGCAGCTACCGGTCGGCCTACAATGAGCAGTTCTTC.